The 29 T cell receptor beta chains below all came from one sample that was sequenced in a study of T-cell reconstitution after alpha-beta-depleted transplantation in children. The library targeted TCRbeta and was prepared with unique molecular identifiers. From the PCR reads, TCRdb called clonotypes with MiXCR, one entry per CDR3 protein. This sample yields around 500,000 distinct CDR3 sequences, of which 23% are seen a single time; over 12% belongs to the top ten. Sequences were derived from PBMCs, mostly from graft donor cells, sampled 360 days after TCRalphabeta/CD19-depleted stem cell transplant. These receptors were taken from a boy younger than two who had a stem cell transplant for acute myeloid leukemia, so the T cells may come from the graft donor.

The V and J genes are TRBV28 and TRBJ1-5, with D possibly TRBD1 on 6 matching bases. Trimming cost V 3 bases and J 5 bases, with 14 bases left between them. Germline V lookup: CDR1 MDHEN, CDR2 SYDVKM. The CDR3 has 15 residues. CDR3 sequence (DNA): TGTGCCAGCAGTTTGGGTAGGGGGAAGGATCAGCCCCAGCATTTT. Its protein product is CASSLGRGKDQPQHF.

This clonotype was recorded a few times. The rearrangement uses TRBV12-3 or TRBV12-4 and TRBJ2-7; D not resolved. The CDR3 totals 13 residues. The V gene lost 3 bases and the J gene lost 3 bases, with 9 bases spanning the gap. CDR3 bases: TGTGCCAGCAGTTTTTCCACGTACTACGAGCAGTACTTC. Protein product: CASSFSTYYEQYF.

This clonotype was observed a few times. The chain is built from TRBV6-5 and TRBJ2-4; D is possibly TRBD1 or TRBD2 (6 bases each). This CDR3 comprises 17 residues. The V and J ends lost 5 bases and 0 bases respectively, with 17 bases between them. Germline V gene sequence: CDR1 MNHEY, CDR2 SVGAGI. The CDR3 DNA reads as TGTGCCAGCAGTCACGGGGGCGGGCGGCTAGCCAAAAACATTCAGTACTTC. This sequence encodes CASSHGGGRLAKNIQYF.

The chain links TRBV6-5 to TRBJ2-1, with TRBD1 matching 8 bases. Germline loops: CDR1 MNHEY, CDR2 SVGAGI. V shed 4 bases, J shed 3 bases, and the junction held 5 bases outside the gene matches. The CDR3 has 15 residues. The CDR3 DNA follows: TGTGCCAGCAGTTGGGACAGGTCCATCTACAATGAGCAGTTCTTC. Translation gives CASSWDRSIYNEQFF.

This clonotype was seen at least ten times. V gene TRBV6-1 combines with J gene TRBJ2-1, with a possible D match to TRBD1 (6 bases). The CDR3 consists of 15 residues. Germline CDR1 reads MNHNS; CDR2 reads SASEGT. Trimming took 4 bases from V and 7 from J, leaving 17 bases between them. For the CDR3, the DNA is TGTGCCAGCAGTGCGGACAGTAAGGTAGCTAATGAGCAGTTCTTC. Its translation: CASSADSKVANEQFF.

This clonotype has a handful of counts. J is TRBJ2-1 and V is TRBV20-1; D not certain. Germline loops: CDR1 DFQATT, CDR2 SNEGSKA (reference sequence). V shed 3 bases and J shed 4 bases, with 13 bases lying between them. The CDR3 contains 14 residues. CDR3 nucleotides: TGCAGTGCTAGGGCTAGGGTTGGATACAATGAGCAGTTCTTC. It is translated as CSARARVGYNEQFF.

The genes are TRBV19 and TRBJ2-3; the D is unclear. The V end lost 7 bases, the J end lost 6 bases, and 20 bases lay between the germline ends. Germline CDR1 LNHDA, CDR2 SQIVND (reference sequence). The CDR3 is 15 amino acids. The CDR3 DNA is TGTGCCAGTAAAAGCCCCGGCCAGACTGGGGATACGCAGTATTTT. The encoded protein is CASKSPGQTGDTQYF.

The CDR3 loop is CAISDEPVFGYEQYF. The CDR3 DNA reads TGTGCCATCAGTGACGAGCCGGTGTTCGGCTACGAGCAGTACTTC. The V gene is TRBV10-3, the J gene TRBJ2-7; D not resolved. The CDR3 runs 15 residues. V was pared by 3 bases and J by 3 bases, with 15 bases between. CDR1 is ENHRY, CDR2 SYGVKD, per germline.

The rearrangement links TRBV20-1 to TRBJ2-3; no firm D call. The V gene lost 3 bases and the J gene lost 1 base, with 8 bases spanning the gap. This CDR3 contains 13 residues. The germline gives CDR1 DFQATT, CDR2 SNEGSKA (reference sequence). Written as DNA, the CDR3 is TGCAGTGCTAGTTTCGAGGGCACAGATACGCAGTATTTT. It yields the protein CSASFEGTDTQYF.

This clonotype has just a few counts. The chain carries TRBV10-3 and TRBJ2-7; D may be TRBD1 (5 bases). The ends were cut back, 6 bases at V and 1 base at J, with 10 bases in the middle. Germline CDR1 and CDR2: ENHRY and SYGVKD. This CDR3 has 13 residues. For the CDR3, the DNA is TGTGCCATCAGAGCCGACAGATCCTACGAGCAGTACGTC. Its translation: CAIRADRSYEQYV.

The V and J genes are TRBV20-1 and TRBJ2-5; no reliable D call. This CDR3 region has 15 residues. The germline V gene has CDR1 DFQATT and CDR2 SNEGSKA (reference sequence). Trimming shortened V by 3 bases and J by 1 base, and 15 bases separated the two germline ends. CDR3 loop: CSARFPETFQETQYF. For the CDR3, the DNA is TGCAGTGCTAGGTTCCCCGAGACCTTCCAAGAGACCCAGTACTTC.

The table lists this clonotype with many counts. Here the CDR3 reads CASSYPGQGVKYEQYF. The CDR3 DNA is TGTGCCAGCAGTTACCCTGGACAGGGCGTAAAGTACGAGCAGTACTTC. The V gene is TRBV6-5, the J gene TRBJ2-7; 8 bases match TRBD1. The length of the CDR3 is 16 residues. Looked up from germline, CDR1 is MNHEY and CDR2 is SVGAGI. V lost 2 bases, J lost 4 bases, and 10 bases stayed unmatched.

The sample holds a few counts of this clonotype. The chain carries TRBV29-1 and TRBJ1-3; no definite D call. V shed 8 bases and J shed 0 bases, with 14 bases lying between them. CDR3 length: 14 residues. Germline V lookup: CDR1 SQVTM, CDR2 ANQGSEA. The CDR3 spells CSSQGGISGNTIYF. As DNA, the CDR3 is TGCAGCTCACAAGGTGGGATCTCTGGAAACACCATATATTTT. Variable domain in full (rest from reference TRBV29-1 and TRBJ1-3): SAVISQKPSRDICQRGTSLTIQCQVDSQVTMMFWYRQQPGQSLTLIATANQGSEATYESGFVIDKFPISRPNLTFSTLTVSNMSPEDSSIYLCSSQGGISGNTIYFGEGSWLTVV.

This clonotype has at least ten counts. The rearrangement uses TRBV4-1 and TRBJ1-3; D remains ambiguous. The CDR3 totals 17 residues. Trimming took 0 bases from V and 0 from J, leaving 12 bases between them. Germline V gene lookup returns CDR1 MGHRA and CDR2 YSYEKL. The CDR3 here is CASSQDPPDYSGNTIYF. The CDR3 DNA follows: TGCGCCAGCAGCCAAGATCCTCCAGATTACTCTGGAAACACCATATATTTT.

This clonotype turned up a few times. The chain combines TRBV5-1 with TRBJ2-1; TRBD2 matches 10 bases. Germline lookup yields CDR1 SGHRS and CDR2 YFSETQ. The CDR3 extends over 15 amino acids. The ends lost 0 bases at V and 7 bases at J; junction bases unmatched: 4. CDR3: CASSLVSSGGNEQFF. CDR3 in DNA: TGCGCCAGCAGCTTGGTCTCTAGCGGGGGAAATGAGCAGTTCTTC.

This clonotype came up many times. The DNA for the CDR3 is TGTGCCAGCAGTCACCCAGACACAGATACGCAGTATTTT. Its translation: CASSHPDTDTQYF. The chain employs TRBV28 and TRBJ2-3; D gene unclear. V lost 5 bases and J 2 bases, leaving 8 bases between the germline ends. Per germline, CDR1 MDHEN and CDR2 SYDVKM. The CDR3 totals 13 residues.

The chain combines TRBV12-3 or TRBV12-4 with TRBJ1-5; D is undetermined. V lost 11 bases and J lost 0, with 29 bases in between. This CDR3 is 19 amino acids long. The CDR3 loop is CAFCLARGYNPPSNQPQHF. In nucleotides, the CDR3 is TGTGCCTTCTGTTTAGCGCGTGGCTATAATCCCCCTAGCAATCAGCCCCAGCATTTT.

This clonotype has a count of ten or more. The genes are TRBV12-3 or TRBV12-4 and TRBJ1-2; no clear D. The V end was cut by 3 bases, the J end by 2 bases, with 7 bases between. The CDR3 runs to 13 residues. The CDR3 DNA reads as TGTGCCAGCAGTTTTCGGGGAAACTATGGCTACACCTTC. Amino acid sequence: CASSFRGNYGYTF.

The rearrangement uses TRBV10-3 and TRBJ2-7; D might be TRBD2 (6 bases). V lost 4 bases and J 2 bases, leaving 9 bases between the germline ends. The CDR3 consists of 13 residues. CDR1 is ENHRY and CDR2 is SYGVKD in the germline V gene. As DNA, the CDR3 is TGTGCCATCAGTGGGGGGGAGACCTACGAGCAGTACTTC. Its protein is CAISGGETYEQYF.

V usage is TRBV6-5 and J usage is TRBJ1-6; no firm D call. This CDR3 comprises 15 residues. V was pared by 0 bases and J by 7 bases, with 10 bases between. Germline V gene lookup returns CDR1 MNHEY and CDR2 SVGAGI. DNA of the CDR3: TGTGCCAGCAGTTACTCTAGAGTCACGAATTCACCCCTCCACTTT. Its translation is CASSYSRVTNSPLHF.

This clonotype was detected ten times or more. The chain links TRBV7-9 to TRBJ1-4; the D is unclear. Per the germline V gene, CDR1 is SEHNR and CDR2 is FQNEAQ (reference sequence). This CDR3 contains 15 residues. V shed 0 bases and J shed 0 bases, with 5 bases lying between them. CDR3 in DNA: TGTGCCAGCAGCTTAGCAGGGTCAACTAATGAAAAACTGTTTTTT. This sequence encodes CASSLAGSTNEKLFF.

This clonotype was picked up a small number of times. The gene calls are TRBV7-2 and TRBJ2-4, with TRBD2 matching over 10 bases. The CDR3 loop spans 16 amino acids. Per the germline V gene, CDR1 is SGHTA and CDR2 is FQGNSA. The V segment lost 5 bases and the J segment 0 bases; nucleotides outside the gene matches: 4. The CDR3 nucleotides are TGTGCCAGCAGCCCCAGACTAGCGGGAGCCAAAAACATTCAGTACTTC. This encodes CASSPRLAGAKNIQYF.

The CDR3 is CASSPDPGGPNEQFF. The CDR3 DNA reads TGTGCCAGCAGCCCCGACCCGGGGGGCCCCAATGAGCAGTTCTTC. This chain connects TRBV7-7 to TRBJ2-1; a possible D gene is TRBD2 (7 bases). The CDR3 sequence is 15 residues long. Trimming left V 5 bases short and J 6 bases short, with 17 bases between. The germline gives CDR1 SSHAT, CDR2 FNYEAQ (reference sequence).

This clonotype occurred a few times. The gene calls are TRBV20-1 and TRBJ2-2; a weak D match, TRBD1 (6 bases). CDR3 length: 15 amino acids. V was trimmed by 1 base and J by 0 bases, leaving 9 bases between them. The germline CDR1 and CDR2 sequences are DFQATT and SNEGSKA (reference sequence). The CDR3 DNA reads TGCAGTGCTAGAGGACAGGTCGCGAACACCGGGGAGCTGTTTTTT. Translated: CSARGQVANTGELFF.

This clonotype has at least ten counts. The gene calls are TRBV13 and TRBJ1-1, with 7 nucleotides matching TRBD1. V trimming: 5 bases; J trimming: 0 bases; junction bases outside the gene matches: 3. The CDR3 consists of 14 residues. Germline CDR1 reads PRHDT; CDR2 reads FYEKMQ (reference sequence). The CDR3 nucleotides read TGTGCCAGCAGCGAGAGGGGGCTGAACACTGAAGCTTTCTTT. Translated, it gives CASSERGLNTEAFF.

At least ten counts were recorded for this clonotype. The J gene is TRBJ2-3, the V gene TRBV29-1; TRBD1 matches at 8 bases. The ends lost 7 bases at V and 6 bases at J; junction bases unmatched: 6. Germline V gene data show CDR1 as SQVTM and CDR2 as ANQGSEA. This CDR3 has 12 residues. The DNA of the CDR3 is TGCAGCGCTGGACAGGGAGGTGATACGCAGTATTTT. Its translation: CSAGQGGDTQYF.

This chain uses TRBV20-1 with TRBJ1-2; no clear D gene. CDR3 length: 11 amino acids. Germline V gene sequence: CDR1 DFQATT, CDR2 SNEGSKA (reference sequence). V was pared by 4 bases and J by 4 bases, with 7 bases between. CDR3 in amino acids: CSAIEGYGYTF. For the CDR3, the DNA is TGCAGTGCTATAGAGGGCTATGGCTACACCTTC.

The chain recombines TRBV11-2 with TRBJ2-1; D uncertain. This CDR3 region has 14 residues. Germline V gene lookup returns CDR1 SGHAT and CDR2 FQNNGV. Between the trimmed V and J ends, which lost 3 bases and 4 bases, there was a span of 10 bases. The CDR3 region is CASSFLHSYNEQFF. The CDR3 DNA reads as TGTGCCAGCAGCTTCCTCCACAGTTACAATGAGCAGTTCTTC.

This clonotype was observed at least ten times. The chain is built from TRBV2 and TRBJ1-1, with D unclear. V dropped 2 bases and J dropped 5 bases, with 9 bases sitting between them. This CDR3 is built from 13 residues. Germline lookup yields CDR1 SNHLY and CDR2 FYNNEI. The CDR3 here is CASSETSGTEAFF. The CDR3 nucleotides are TGTGCCAGCAGTGAAACCTCCGGGACTGAAGCTTTCTTT.